The 4 T cell receptor beta chains in this list originate from one sample, sequenced in a study of blood T cells in healthy people across ages. Alongside a J-beta primer mix, a sample-barcoded 5' primer served in a second PCR lasting roughly 7 to 11 cycles. TCRdb recomputed calls from the 5' RACE reads with MiXCR, one row per CDR3 protein. Of approximately 680,000 distinct CDR3 sequences detected, about 34% appear once; the ten largest clones hold approximately 15%. Specimen: blood. The receptor source for this set is a woman of 80 years or more in good health.

This clonotype has more than one count but fewer than ten. A read error is possible here, since a much larger clone lies one base away. The chain couples TRBV10-3 to TRBJ2-7; 8 positions match TRBD1. Germline values: CDR1 ENHRY, CDR2 SYGVKD. The CDR3 runs 13 residues. The trim removed 10 bases at V and 7 bases at J, leaving 12 bases unmatched. In DNA form, the CDR3 reads TGTGCCAACGCGGGACAGGAAAACAATGAGCAGTACTTC. This translates into CANAGQENNEQYF.

The chain couples TRBV3-1 to TRBJ2-3; D possibly uses TRBD1 or TRBD2 (6 bases each). The V gene's germline CDR1 is LGHDT and CDR2 YNNKEL (reference sequence). V gave up 0 bases and J gave up 6 bases, with 10 bases separating them. The CDR3 sequence is 14 residues long. The CDR3 spells CASSQEGGRDTQYF. CDR3 nucleotides: TGTGCCAGCAGCCAAGAAGGGGGGCGGGATACGCAGTATTTT.

V is TRBV2 and J is TRBJ1-4; D unresolved. CDR1 SNHLY and CDR2 FYNNEI come from the germline V gene. The length of the CDR3 is 14 residues. Trimming removed 6 bases at V and 2 bases at J, with 10 bases between. The DNA for the CDR3 is TGTGCCAGCAGGCGACAAGGGACTAATGAAAAACTGTTTTTT. Protein sequence: CASRRQGTNEKLFF.

This clonotype occurred many times. The chain joins TRBV5-1 to TRBJ1-4, with 10 bases that match TRBD1. With V trimmed by 4 bases and J by 8 bases, 8 bases remained unmatched. The CDR3 totals 15 residues. Germline CDR1 SGHRS, CDR2 YFSETQ. Written as DNA, the CDR3 is TGCGCCAGCAGCACGGGACAGGGGCGCGGGGAAAAACTGTTTTTT. Amino acids: CASSTGQGRGEKLFF.